Below, one T cell receptor (beta chain) is given with its context. Use of 60 Vbeta and 13 Jbeta primers characterized the PCR. Measured with immunoSEQ multiplex PCR; TCRdb has only the in-frame clones, and not every one. Counted here are roughly 68,000 clones, over 70% occurring once; the ten biggest clones make up about 5%. The V and J ends lost 2 bases and 0 bases respectively, with 8 bases between them. This CDR3 comprises 14 residues. CDR1 and CDR2 from the germline V gene are GTSNPN and SVGIG (reference sequence). The data stem from a study of cytomegalovirus exposure and HLA in healthy donors. Sequencing was done on a sample of PBMCs. V usage is TRBV30 and J usage is TRBJ1-5, with a weak D call TRBD1 (5 bases). The sequence was collected from a male donor in good health and CMV-seropositive. The CDR3, as DNA: TGTGCCTGGAGTACGGGACTTAGCAATCAGCCCCAGCATTTT. As protein: CAWSTGLSNQPQHF.